This T cell receptor beta chain emerged from a study of shared clonotypes between healthy human individuals. Per the study methods: Junction-only sequences produced by ImmunoSEQ had no quality scores, so filtering differed. Repertoires were generated with immunoSEQ multiplex PCR, while TCRdb's copy carries only in-frame clones and drops some. That table is the source of V, J and clone size, and D and trimming were worked out from the DNA. The sample includes approximately 1.9 million clones, roughly 95% seen only once; the top ten take roughly 1.7%. The CDR3 extends over 15 amino acids. V was shortened by 0 bases and J by 3 bases, with 11 bases between the two germline ends. From germline, CDR1 is MNHEY and CDR2 SVGAGI. Terminally differentiated effector memory CD45RA+ cells were excluded by CCR7 positive selection of CD45RO-negative cells. Participating donors were healthy, HIV-negative adults free of recent acute infections or vaccinations. Donors were Caucasian adults residing in Nashville, Tennessee, USA.

Study outcomes and limitations: The study found lower generation probabilities in non-shared clonotypes than in those shared by all four donors.

For this clone: Antigen specificity is unknown.

Sequenced input: naive CD8+ T cells from PBMCs. The sequence was collected from a young man in good health. Some clones in this sample may be carry-over from other donors' samples. The chain couples TRBV6-5 to TRBJ1-1, with a possible D match to TRBD1 (5 bases). This CDR3 is CASSYSLGADTEAFF. The CDR3 bases are TGTGCCAGCAGTTACTCCTTAGGGGCCGACACTGAAGCTTTCTTT.